This TCR beta chain was found in a study of control samples from healthy donors and cancer patients. TCRdb keeps only in-frame clones here, not all; method: immunoSEQ multiplex PCR. The sample holds about 190,000 clones. This CDR3 is 17 amino acids long. V lost 6 bases to trimming and J lost 0 bases, with 20 bases between them. CDR1 is MGHDK and CDR2 is SYGVNS in the germline V gene. This chain uses TRBV25-1 with TRBJ1-1; perhaps TRBD1 as D (6 bases). The receptor comes from a woman between 25 and 40 years old in good health. Material for sequencing was blood. As DNA, the CDR3 is TGTGCCAGCAGACCTTCCTCGGGGGCGAGAATGAACACTGAAGCTTTCTTT. Residues: CASRPSSGARMNTEAFF.